What follows describes a single TCR beta chain. Trimming pared 7 bases from V and 0 bases from J, leaving 24 bases between. The CDR3 is made up of 18 amino acids. CDR1 and CDR2 from the germline V gene are MNHEY and SMNVEV (reference sequence). This sample stems from a study of shared clonotypes between healthy human individuals. Study summary: CD4 naive cells filled three plates per donor, CD4 memory three, CD8 naive two and CD8 memory one.

The protocol was immunoSEQ multiplex PCR, while the TCRdb copy is restricted to in-frame clones and leaves out a portion. The top ten hold about 0.52% of the sample, which has roughly 1,000,000 clones, about 84% seen once. This sequence joins TRBV27 and TRBJ1-2, with a tentative D call TRBD1 (6 bases). The sequence came from a man between 18 and 35 years old in good health. Some clones in this sample may be carry-over from other donors' samples. The sequenced sample consisted of memory CD4+ T cells from PBMCs. Subset here: CD45RA-negative fraction. Here the CDR3 reads CASNPDYAGEIANYGYTF. The DNA for the CDR3 is TGTGCCAGCAACCCCGATTACGCAGGGGAAATTGCTAACTATGGCTACACCTTC.